The 20 T cell receptor beta chains below come from one sample, sequenced in a study of shared clonotypes between healthy human individuals. The data were produced by immunoSEQ multiplex PCR, yet TCRdb's version contains in-frame clones alone and is incomplete. The sample lists approximately 1.5 million clones, approximately 98.5% occurring once. Sequencing was carried out using naive CD4+ T cells sorted from blood. Subset specified: CD45RA+ positively selected. The receptors were gathered from a man between 25 and 39 years old in good health.

V gene TRBV7-9 combines with J gene TRBJ1-4, with TRBD1 matching 8 bases. The CDR3 runs to 15 residues. After removal of 2 bases from V and 5 bases from J, the junction contained 4 bases not matched to a gene. CDR1 is SEHNR, CDR2 FQNEAQ, per germline (reference sequence). The CDR3 region has the DNA TGTGCCAGCAGCTTAAGTAGACAGGGGAATGAAAAACTGTTTTTT. Amino acids: CASSLSRQGNEKLFF.

The chain is built from TRBV2 and TRBJ1-4, with D perhaps matching TRBD1 (5 bases). Germline CDR1 reads SNHLY; CDR2 reads FYNNEI. The CDR3 totals 15 residues. V was cut by 4 bases and J by 5 bases, with 14 bases left in between. CDR3 coding DNA: TGTGCCAGCAGTGGGCGGACAAACAAAAATGAAAAACTGTTTTTT. Translation gives CASSGRTNKNEKLFF.

This clone was seen only once. The V call is TRBV6-7, the J call TRBJ2-7; D is possibly TRBD2 (6 bases). TRBV6-7 is assigned to the ORF class and has an uncertain function. The V gene lost 8 bases and the J gene lost 4 bases, with 18 bases spanning the gap. CDR3 length equals 14 residues. The CDR3 region has the DNA TGTGCCAGCTGGCAACGGGGGACTGAGTACGAGCAGTACTTC. Amino acids: CASWQRGTEYEQYF.

This clone was counted once. The chain uses TRBV7-8 and TRBJ1-2; a possible D gene is TRBD1 (5 bases). CDR3 length: 17 amino acids. V lost 8 bases and J 6 bases, leaving 28 bases between the germline ends. CDR1 is SGHVS and CDR2 is FQNEAQ in the germline V gene. The CDR3 DNA follows: TGTGCCAGCCGACCTTTCGCCTCCCCCCAGGGCGCAGATGGCTACACCTTC. Translation: CASRPFASPQGADGYTF.

The CDR3 loop reads CASSVGTPTYNEQFF. In DNA, the CDR3 is TGTGCCAGCAGCGTTGGGACTCCGACTTACAATGAGCAGTTCTTC. This rearrangement joins TRBV9 to TRBJ2-1; D possibly corresponds to TRBD2 (6 bases). Germline CDR1 is SGDLS and CDR2 is YYNGEE. The CDR3 is 15 residues long. V dropped 2 bases and J dropped 4 bases, with 13 bases sitting between them.

The chain is built from TRBV15 and TRBJ2-1; TRBD2 aligns across 10 bases. The CDR3 totals 16 residues. Per germline, CDR1 LNHNV and CDR2 YYDKDF (reference sequence). Trimming cost V 0 bases and J 8 bases; bases outside gene matches: 7. The CDR3 DNA is TGTGCCACCAGCAGAGATCTAGCGGGAGCTTCGGATGAGCAGTTCTTC. Amino acid sequence: CATSRDLAGASDEQFF.

This chain uses TRBV10-3 with TRBJ2-7; TRBD2 matches 8 bases. CDR3 length: 15 amino acids. CDR1 ENHRY and CDR2 SYGVKD come from the germline V gene. The trim removed 11 bases at V and 4 bases at J, leaving 16 bases unmatched. CDR3 sequence (DNA): TGTGCCTCCTCCGAGGGTTCAGCGGGAGCTTACGAGCAGTACTTC. It codes for CASSEGSAGAYEQYF.

The CDR3 DNA sequence: TGTGCCAGCAGCATCCGGGACAGGGACCCCTACGAGCAGTACTTC. Its protein is CASSIRDRDPYEQYF. The chain employs TRBV11-2 and TRBJ2-7; 9 bases are shared with TRBD1. This CDR3 has 15 amino acids. Trimming took 5 bases from V and 2 from J; bases not matched to a gene: 7. Per the germline V gene, CDR1 is SGHAT and CDR2 is FQNNGV.

This chain links TRBV29-1 with TRBJ2-2, with 10 bases identical to TRBD2. This CDR3 has 17 residues. V trimming: 6 bases; J trimming: 2 bases; junction bases outside the gene matches: 12. CDR1 SQVTM and CDR2 ANQGSEA come from the germline V gene. The CDR3 reads CSVQKGPSGGNTGELFF. The DNA of the CDR3 is TGCAGCGTCCAAAAGGGGCCTAGCGGGGGTAACACCGGGGAGCTGTTTTTT.

The chain employs TRBV7-2 and TRBJ2-1; 7 positions match TRBD2. The CDR3 runs to 18 residues. With 3 bases clipped from V and 0 bases from J, the junction kept 11 bases outside the gene matches. Germline-derived CDR1 and CDR2 are SGHTA and FQGNSA. This CDR3 reads CASSFGVLGRSSYNEQFF. CDR3 DNA sequence: TGTGCCAGCAGCTTCGGGGTGCTCGGGAGGAGCTCCTACAATGAGCAGTTCTTC.

The chain joins TRBV9 to TRBJ2-3; the D gene is possibly TRBD2 (5 bases). This CDR3 contains 14 residues. The V end was cut by 2 bases, the J end by 4 bases, with 11 bases between. Germline-derived CDR1 and CDR2 are SGDLS and YYNGEE. In DNA, the CDR3 is TGTGCCAGCAGCGTTCCGGGAAGAGCAGATACGCAGTATTTT. Protein sequence: CASSVPGRADTQYF. Full variable domain (missing parts from reference TRBV9 and TRBJ2-3): DSGVTQTPKHLITATGQRVTLRCSPRSGDLSVYWYQQSLDQGLQFLIQYYNGEERAKGNILERFSAQQFPDLHSELNLSSLELGDSALYFCASSVPGRADTQYFGPGTRLTVL.

The rearrangement joins TRBV5-6 to TRBJ1-1; TRBD1 aligns across 8 bases. V trimming: 3 bases; J trimming: 7 bases; junction bases outside the gene matches: 2. The CDR3 sequence is 12 residues long. Germline V gene data show CDR1 as SGHDT and CDR2 as YYEEEE. In nucleotides, the CDR3 is TGTGCCAGCAGCTGGACAGGGCGTGAAGCTTTCTTT. This encodes CASSWTGREAFF.

The chain has TRBV7-6 and TRBJ2-6; D is undetermined. V shed 8 bases and J shed 0 bases, with 8 bases lying between them. The CDR3 sequence is 14 residues long. CDR1 and CDR2 from the germline V gene are SGHVS and FNYEAQ. CDR3: CASLGGSGANVLTF. CDR3 nucleotides: TGTGCCAGCTTAGGCGGCTCTGGGGCCAACGTCCTGACTTTC. Supplemented by reference TRBV7-6 and TRBJ2-6, the full variable domain reads GAGVSQSPRYKVTKRGQDVALRCDPISGHVSLYWYRQALGQGPEFLTYFNYEAQQDKSGLPNDRFSAERPEGSISTLTIQRTEQRDSAMYRCASLGGSGANVLTFGAGSRLTVL.

This chain links TRBV9 with TRBJ2-1; 8 bases fit TRBD2. Germline trimming cut 4 bases from V and 1 base from J; bases unmatched to any gene: 4. The germline V gene has CDR1 SGDLS and CDR2 YYNGEE. The CDR3 totals 15 residues. The CDR3, as DNA: TGTGCCAGCAGCCTACTAGCGGATTCCTACAATGAGCAGTTCTTC. This translates into CASSLLADSYNEQFF.

As DNA, the CDR3 is TGTGCCAGCAGTGAACTCCCCCACGTGGGGACAGTTCTCTCTGGGGCCAACGTCCTGACTTTC. Translating it yields CASSELPHVGTVLSGANVLTF. The V call is TRBV6-1, the J call TRBJ2-6, with 7 bases that match TRBD1. The V gene end was trimmed by 2 bases and the J gene end by 0 bases; junction bases not matched to a gene: 16. Germline V lookup: CDR1 MNHNS, CDR2 SASEGT. CDR3 size: 21 residues.

The chain has TRBV7-2 and TRBJ1-3; D unclear. The CDR3 spans 16 residues. Germline CDR1 reads SGHTA; CDR2 reads FQGNSA. Trimming shortened V by 1 base and J by 0 bases, and 10 bases separated the two germline ends. In nucleotides, the CDR3 is TGTGCCAGCAGCTTAGATCCCCGTAACTCTGGAAACACCATATATTTT. Translating gives CASSLDPRNSGNTIYF. Filled out from reference TRBV7-2 and TRBJ1-3, the complete variable domain reads GAGVSQSPSNKVTEKGKDVELRCDPISGHTALYWYRQSLGQGLEFLIYFQGNSAPDKSGLPSDRFSAERTGGSVSTLTIQRTQQEDSAVYLCASSLDPRNSGNTIYFGEGSWLTVV.

The rearrangement uses TRBV6-1 and TRBJ1-2, with D perhaps matching TRBD1 (5 bases). Germline CDR1 and CDR2: MNHNS and SASEGT. CDR3 length: 12 residues. Trimming removed 7 bases from V and 4 bases from J, with 10 bases in between. DNA of the CDR3: TGTGCCAGCATTCTTGGGACCTATGGCTACACCTTC. As protein: CASILGTYGYTF.

In this sample, this clone turned up once. This rearrangement joins TRBV21-1 to TRBJ2-3; TRBD1 reflects the table's D call only, with no check against the DNA. TRBV21-1 counts as a pseudogene. CDR3 size: 15 residues. CDR3 protein: CASQSTGRTADTQYF. The CDR3 DNA sequence: TGTGCCAGCCAATCGACAGGGAGGACGGCAGATACGCAGTATTTT.

The chain couples TRBV5-4 to TRBJ2-5, with TRBD2 matching over 13 bases. This CDR3 contains 15 residues. Unmatched junction bases numbered 5, after V lost 4 bases and J lost 5 bases. Germline V gives CDR1 SGHNT, CDR2 YYREEE (reference sequence). CDR3 residues: CASSPTSGRTETQYF. In DNA, the CDR3 is TGTGCCAGCAGCCCGACTAGCGGGAGGACGGAGACCCAGTACTTC.

V is TRBV2 and J is TRBJ2-3; no firm D call. Trimming removed 3 bases from V and 6 bases from J, with 10 bases in between. Germline CDR1 is SNHLY and CDR2 is FYNNEI. The CDR3 is 13 amino acids. The CDR3, as DNA: TGTGCCAGCAGTGATGAGGACGGGGATACGCAGTATTTT. Amino acids: CASSDEDGDTQYF. The variable domain in full, with the rest retrieved from reference TRBV2 and TRBJ2-3, is EPEVTQTPSHQVTQMGQEVILRCVPISNHLYFYWYRQILGQKVEFLVSFYNNEISEKSEIFDDQFSVERPDGSNFTLKIRSTKLEDSAMYFCASSDEDGDTQYFGPGTRLTVL.